Below, 26 T cell receptor beta chains from the same sample are listed, as sequenced in a study of blood T cell repertoires in COVID-19. Produced via immunoSEQ multiplex PCR; TCRdb's table is partial and in-frame only. This table holds 200,000 to 300,000 clones, about four fifths found once. Specimen: peripheral blood. These receptors were taken from a man older than 75 with acute or convalescent COVID-19.

This clone came up once. The J gene is TRBJ2-7, the V gene TRBV3-1 (or the pseudogene TRBV3-2); 10 nucleotides align to TRBD1. Trimming at V came to 4 bases and at J to 4 bases, leaving 7 bases not matched to a gene. Germline assignment: CDR1 LGHDT and CDR2 YNNKEL (reference sequence). CDR3 length equals 15 residues. The CDR3 loop reads CASSLFGTGEYEQYF. For the CDR3, the DNA is TGTGCCAGCAGCCTGTTCGGGACAGGGGAGTACGAGCAGTACTTC.

The chain is built from TRBV4-1 and TRBJ1-2; tentative D call: TRBD1 (6 bases). V dropped 0 bases and J dropped 4 bases, with 18 bases sitting between them. CDR3 length: 17 amino acids. Germline V gene data show CDR1 as MGHRA and CDR2 as YSYEKL. Here the CDR3 DNA reads TGCGCCAGCAGCCAAGATGGCTCACGGACAGCCGGCTATGGCTACACCTTC. Residues: CASSQDGSRTAGYGYTF.

The sample holds one count of this clone. The J gene is TRBJ2-1, the V gene TRBV5-1; 7 bases line up with TRBD1. Germline trimming cut 1 base from V and 5 bases from J; bases unmatched to any gene: 3. The CDR3 sequence is 14 residues long. The germline V gene encodes CDR1 SGHRS and CDR2 YFSETQ. The CDR3 DNA reads as TGCGCCAGCAGCTTGTACAGGGGAAACAATGAGCAGTTCTTC. This sequence encodes CASSLYRGNNEQFF. Drawing the rest from reference TRBV5-1 and TRBJ2-1, the complete variable domain is KAGVTQTPRYLIKTRGQQVTLSCSPISGHRSVSWYQQTPGQGLQFLFEYFSETQRNKGNFPGRFSGRQFSNSRSEMNVSTLELGDSALYLCASSLYRGNNEQFFGPGTRLTVL.

The rearrangement links TRBV18 to TRBJ1-4; 9 bases fit TRBD1. J lost 3 bases, V lost 6 bases, and 8 bases had no gene match. There are 16 residues in the CDR3. Germline V lookup: CDR1 KGHSH, CDR2 LQKENI. The CDR3 is CASSGQGIAANEKLFF. CDR3 nucleotides: TGTGCCAGCTCTGGACAGGGGATCGCAGCTAATGAAAAACTGTTTTTT.

This chain connects TRBV3-1 (or the pseudogene TRBV3-2) to TRBJ1-5, with D possibly being TRBD1 (5 bases). The germline gives CDR1 LGHDT, CDR2 YNNKEL (reference sequence). V shed 5 bases and J shed 6 bases, with 17 bases lying between them. This CDR3 spans 15 amino acids. The CDR3 protein is CASSSTPGGAQPQHF. The CDR3 DNA reads TGTGCCAGCAGCTCCACCCCCGGGGGAGCTCAGCCCCAGCATTTT.

This sequence joins TRBV2 and TRBJ2-7; unclear D gene. This CDR3 has 13 residues. Germline assignment: CDR1 SNHLY and CDR2 FYNNEI. Trimming pared 5 bases from V and 3 bases from J, leaving 11 bases between. Here the CDR3 DNA reads TGTGCCAGCAGTACTTTACACTACTACGAGCAGTACTTC. Protein sequence: CASSTLHYYEQYF.

This rearrangement joins TRBV3-1 (or the pseudogene TRBV3-2) to TRBJ2-5; 9 bases align to TRBD2. V was pared by 1 base and J by 9 bases, with 18 bases of the junction left unmatched. Germline CDR1 LGHDT, CDR2 YNNKEL (reference sequence). This CDR3 contains 18 residues. This CDR3 reads CASSQVMLAGPRGGAQYF. CDR3 nucleotides: TGTGCCAGCAGCCAAGTAATGCTAGCGGGACCTCGTGGGGGGGCCCAGTACTTC.

The rearrangement uses TRBV10-3 and TRBJ2-7; D unresolved. V gave up 6 bases and J gave up 2 bases, with 11 bases separating them. CDR1 is ENHRY and CDR2 is SYGVKD in the germline V gene. The CDR3 runs to 13 residues. The CDR3 reads CAISPGQAYEQYF. The CDR3 DNA reads as TGTGCCATCAGCCCTGGGCAGGCCTACGAGCAGTACTTC.

The chain is built from TRBV5-1 and TRBJ2-7; TRBD1 agrees at 10 bases. The V gene end was trimmed by 0 bases and the J gene end by 5 bases; junction bases not matched to a gene: 8. There are 16 residues in the CDR3. Germline CDR1 reads SGHRS; CDR2 reads YFSETQ. The CDR3: CASSLAGTGVPHEQYF. DNA for the CDR3: TGCGCCAGCAGCTTGGCAGGGACAGGGGTTCCGCACGAGCAGTACTTC.

The chain recombines TRBV6-5 with TRBJ2-3; TRBD1 is a possible D gene (5 bases). In germline, CDR1 is MNHEY, CDR2 SVGAGI. Trimming pared 0 bases from V and 2 bases from J, leaving 9 bases between. This CDR3 is built from 15 residues. CDR3 region: CASSYSAGPTDTQYF. The DNA for the CDR3 is TGTGCCAGCAGTTACTCAGCAGGGCCCACAGATACGCAGTATTTT.

J is TRBJ2-3 and V is TRBV11-3; TRBD2 aligns across 10 bases. Per the germline V gene, CDR1 is SGHNT and CDR2 is YENEEA. The CDR3 runs to 16 residues. With V trimmed by 5 bases and J by 2 bases, 7 bases remained unmatched. As DNA, the CDR3 is TGTGCCAGCAGCGCCAATAGCGGGGGGACCACAGATACGCAGTATTTT. It specifies CASSANSGGTTDTQYF. Full variable domain (remainder filled in from reference TRBV11-3 and TRBJ2-3): EAGVVQSPRYKIIEKKQPVAFWCNPISGHNTLYWYLQNLGQGPELLIRYENEEAVDDSQLPKDRFSAERLKGVDSTLKIQPAELGDSAVYLCASSANSGGTTDTQYFGPGTRLTVL.

The chain uses TRBV18 and TRBJ2-7; D is undetermined. The CDR3 has 13 residues. Trimming pared 5 bases from V and 4 bases from J, leaving 12 bases between. Germline CDR1 and CDR2: KGHSH and LQKENI. CDR3 DNA: TGTGCCAGCTCAAACTCCGCCTCTTACGAGCAGTACTTC. Its translation: CASSNSASYEQYF.

J is TRBJ2-7 and V is TRBV20-1; D not resolved. CDR1 DFQATT and CDR2 SNEGSKA come from the germline V gene (reference sequence). V was cut by 3 bases and J by 7 bases, with 10 bases left in between. The CDR3 is 11 residues long. The CDR3: CSASLPPEQYF. CDR3 DNA sequence: TGCAGTGCTAGCCTCCCCCCTGAGCAGTACTTC.

The table lists this clone with a few counts. V gene TRBV6-6 combines with J gene TRBJ1-1; D gene ambiguous. CDR1 and CDR2 (germline): MNHNY, SVGAGI (reference sequence). V gave up 2 bases and J gave up 5 bases, with 9 bases separating them. The CDR3 runs 13 residues. CDR3 DNA sequence: TGTGCCAGCAGTTACGAAGGCAGGACTGAAGCTTTCTTT. It codes for CASSYEGRTEAFF.

The V gene is TRBV13, the J gene TRBJ2-7, with 10 bases that match TRBD2. Germline V gives CDR1 PRHDT, CDR2 FYEKMQ (reference sequence). J gave up 3 bases and V 5 bases, and 4 bases lay outside the gene matches. This CDR3 spans 14 amino acids. This CDR3 reads CASSEASGSYEQYF. Here the CDR3 DNA reads TGTGCCAGCAGCGAGGCTAGCGGGAGCTACGAGCAGTACTTC.

This chain joins TRBV6-5 and TRBJ2-3, with TRBD1 identical over 8 bases. The CDR3 spans 15 residues. The ends lost 6 bases at V and 1 base at J; junction bases unmatched: 6. Germline V lookup: CDR1 MNHEY, CDR2 SVGAGI. CDR3: CASRHGQGRTDTQYF. The DNA of the CDR3 is TGTGCCAGCAGACACGGACAGGGACGCACAGATACGCAGTATTTT.

The gene calls are TRBV4-1 and TRBJ2-5; TRBD2 matches 8 bases. The ends lost 0 bases at V and 9 bases at J; junction bases unmatched: 9. The germline CDR1 and CDR2 sequences are MGHRA and YSYEKL. The CDR3 spans 15 residues. CDR3: CASSQDPNGRASQYF. For the CDR3, the DNA is TGCGCCAGCAGCCAAGATCCGAACGGGAGGGCCTCCCAGTACTTC.

The V call is TRBV2, the J call TRBJ2-4, with D possibly TRBD1 on 5 matching bases. This CDR3 has 14 amino acids. Trimming removed 9 bases from V and 3 bases from J, with 15 bases in between. Germline values: CDR1 SNHLY, CDR2 FYNNEI. The CDR3 DNA follows: TGTGCCAGATCGCTCCAGGGCGGCAAAAACATTCAGTACTTC. As protein: CARSLQGGKNIQYF.

This clone was detected a few times. J is TRBJ1-2 and V is TRBV24-1; no firm D call. There are 12 residues in the CDR3. Germline CDR1 is KGHDR and CDR2 is SFDVKD. V was pared by 5 bases and J by 6 bases, with 9 bases between. The DNA for the CDR3 is TGTGCCACCAGTGTGGGGAGCAATGGCTACACCTTC. Protein sequence: CATSVGSNGYTF.

The chain carries TRBV20-1 and TRBJ2-7; no clear D. The germline V and J ends were trimmed by 6 bases and 1 base, with 7 bases remaining between them. Germline V gene data show CDR1 as DFQATT and CDR2 as SNEGSKA (reference sequence). The CDR3 extends over 11 amino acids. The CDR3 loop reads CSAPKSYEQYF. The DNA of the CDR3 is TGCAGTGCCCCTAAGTCCTACGAGCAGTACTTC.

This CDR3 reads CASSWASSYNSPLHF. DNA of the CDR3: TGTGCCAGTAGCTGGGCCAGCTCCTATAATTCACCCCTCCACTTT. The genes are TRBV19 and TRBJ1-6, with D uncertain. The germline CDR1 and CDR2 sequences are LNHDA and SQIVND (reference sequence). The CDR3 has 15 residues. The germline V and J ends were trimmed by 6 bases and 0 bases, with 9 bases remaining between them.

The chain links TRBV19 to TRBJ2-1, with TRBD1 matching over 7 bases. Germline assignment: CDR1 LNHDA and CDR2 SQIVND (reference sequence). The CDR3 consists of 16 residues. V shed 6 bases, J shed 0 bases, and the junction held 8 bases outside the gene matches. CDR3 coding DNA: TGTGCCAGTAGAGATAACAGGGGCCCCTCCTACAATGAGCAGTTCTTC. Translation gives CASRDNRGPSYNEQFF.

There are a few counts of this clone. The genes are TRBV7-9 and TRBJ2-7, with D perhaps matching TRBD1 (5 bases). CDR1 and CDR2 (germline): SEHNR, FQNEAQ (reference sequence). There are 12 residues in the CDR3. Deletions cut 4 bases from V and 4 bases from J, with 8 bases between. The CDR3 DNA sequence: TGTGCCAGCAGCTCCCAGGGTTACGAGCAGTACTTC. This codes for CASSSQGYEQYF.

The rearrangement uses TRBV18 and TRBJ1-4; possibly TRBD1 for D (5 bases). CDR1 and CDR2 (germline): KGHSH, LQKENI. The germline V and J ends were trimmed by 2 bases and 7 bases, with 11 bases remaining between them. The CDR3 totals 14 residues. CDR3 sequence (DNA): TGTGCCAGCTCACCAGGCAGGGAAGGTGAAAAACTGTTTTTT. It encodes CASSPGREGEKLFF.

V and J are TRBV7-2 and TRBJ2-7; 8 nucleotides line up with TRBD1. The germline gives CDR1 SGHTA, CDR2 FQGNSA. Germline trimming cut 5 bases from V and 6 bases from J; bases unmatched to any gene: 12. The CDR3 totals 15 residues. CDR3 sequence (DNA): TGTGCCAGCAGCACCCAGGGGGCGGTTAAAAGCGAGCAGTACTTC. This encodes CASSTQGAVKSEQYF. Supplemented by reference TRBV7-2 and TRBJ2-7, the full variable domain reads GAGVSQSPSNKVTEKGKDVELRCDPISGHTALYWYRQSLGQGLEFLIYFQGNSAPDKSGLPSDRFSAERTGGSVSTLTIQRTQQEDSAVYLCASSTQGAVKSEQYFGPGTRLTVT.

Many counts were recorded for this clone. The chain has TRBV5-1 and TRBJ1-5; D is uncertain. The V end lost 0 bases, the J end lost 0 bases, and 16 bases lay between the germline ends. From germline, CDR1 is SGHRS and CDR2 YFSETQ. The CDR3 spans 18 residues. CDR3 in DNA: TGCGCCAGCAGCTTGGGCAGGATTCTGTCTTATAGCAATCAGCCCCAGCATTTT. Protein: CASSLGRILSYSNQPQHF.